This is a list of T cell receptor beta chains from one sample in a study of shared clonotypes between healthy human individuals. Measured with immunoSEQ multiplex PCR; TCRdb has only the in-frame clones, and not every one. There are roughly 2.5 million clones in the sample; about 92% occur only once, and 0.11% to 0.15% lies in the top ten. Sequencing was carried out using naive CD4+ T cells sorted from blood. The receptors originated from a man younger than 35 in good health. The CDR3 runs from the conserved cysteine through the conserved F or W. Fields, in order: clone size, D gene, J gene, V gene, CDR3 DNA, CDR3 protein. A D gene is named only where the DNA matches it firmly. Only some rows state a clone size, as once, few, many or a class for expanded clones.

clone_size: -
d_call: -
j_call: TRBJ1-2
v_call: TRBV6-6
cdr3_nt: TGTGCCAGCAGCCGTTCCGCTAACTATGGCTACACCTTC
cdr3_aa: CASSRSANYGYTF

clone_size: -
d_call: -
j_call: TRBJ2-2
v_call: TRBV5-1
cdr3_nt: TGCGCCAGCAGCTTGGTGGACGCGAACACCGGGGAGCTGTTTTTT
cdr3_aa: CASSLVDANTGELFF

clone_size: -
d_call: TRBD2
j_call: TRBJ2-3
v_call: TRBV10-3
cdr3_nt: TGTGCCACCCTAGTGGCGGGAGTTAACACAGATACGCAGTATTTT
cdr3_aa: CATLVAGVNTDTQYF

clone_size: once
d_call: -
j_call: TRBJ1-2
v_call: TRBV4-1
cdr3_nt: TGCGCCAGCAGCCAGAGCAGGGAAATTGGCTACACCTTC
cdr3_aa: CASSQSREIGYTF

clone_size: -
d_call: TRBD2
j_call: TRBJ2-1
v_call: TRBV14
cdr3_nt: TGTGCCAGCAGCCAAAGGACTAGTTTAAATGGCAATGAGCAGTTCTTC
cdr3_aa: CASSQRTSLNGNEQFF

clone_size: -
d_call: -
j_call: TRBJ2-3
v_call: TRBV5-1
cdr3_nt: TGCGCCAGCAGCTTGGGACTTTCAGATACGCAGTATTTT
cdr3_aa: CASSLGLSDTQYF

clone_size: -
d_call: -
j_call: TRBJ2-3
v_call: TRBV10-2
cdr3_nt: TGCGCCAGCAGTGAGCCTCGAGATACGCAGTATTTT
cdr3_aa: CASSEPRDTQYF

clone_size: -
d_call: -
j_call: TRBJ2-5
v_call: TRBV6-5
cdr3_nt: TGTGCCACCACGGGACGGTTACAAGAGACCCAGTACTTC
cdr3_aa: CATTGRLQETQYF

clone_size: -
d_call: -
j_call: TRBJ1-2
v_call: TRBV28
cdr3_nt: TGTGCCAGCAGTTTCCAGGGAGAATGGTATGGCTACACCTTC
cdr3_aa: CASSFQGEWYGYTF

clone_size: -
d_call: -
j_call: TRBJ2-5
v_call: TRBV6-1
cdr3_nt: TGTGCCAGCAGTGGAGAGGTGCAAGAGACCCAGTACTTC
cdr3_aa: CASSGEVQETQYF

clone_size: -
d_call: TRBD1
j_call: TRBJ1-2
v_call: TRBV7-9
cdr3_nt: TGTGCCAGCAGCGCTAGTTTAACAGGGGGTGGTTCCTATGGCTACACCTTC
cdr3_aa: CASSASLTGGGSYGYTF

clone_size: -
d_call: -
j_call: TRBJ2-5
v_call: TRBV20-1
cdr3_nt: TGCAGTGCTAGCAGGGTAGGGGAGCAGTACTTC
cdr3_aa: CSASRVGEQYF

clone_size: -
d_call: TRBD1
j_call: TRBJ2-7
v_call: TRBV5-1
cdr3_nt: TGCGCCAGCAGCATGGGACAGGTCTCCTACGAGCAGTACTTC
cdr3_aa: CASSMGQVSYEQYF

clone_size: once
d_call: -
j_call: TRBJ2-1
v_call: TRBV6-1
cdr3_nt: TGTGCCAGCAGTGAAGGTAGGAGCAGGGTCAATGAGCAGTTCTTC
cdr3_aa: CASSEGRSRVNEQFF

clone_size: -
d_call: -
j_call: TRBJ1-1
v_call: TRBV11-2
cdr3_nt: TGTGCCAGCAGCCTAACAGATAGCACTGAAGCTTTCTTT
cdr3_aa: CASSLTDSTEAFF

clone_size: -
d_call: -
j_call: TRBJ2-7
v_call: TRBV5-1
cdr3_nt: TGCGCCAGCAGACCCACAGGGAACGCCTACGAGCAGTACTTC
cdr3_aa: CASRPTGNAYEQYF

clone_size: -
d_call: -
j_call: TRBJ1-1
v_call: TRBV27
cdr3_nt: TGTGCCAGTCAACCGTCGGGGATGAACACTGAAGCTTTCTTT
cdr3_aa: CASQPSGMNTEAFF

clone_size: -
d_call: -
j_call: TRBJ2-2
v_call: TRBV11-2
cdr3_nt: TGTGCCAGCAGCACCAGGGGTATGGGGGAGCTGTTTTTT
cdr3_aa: CASSTRGMGELFF

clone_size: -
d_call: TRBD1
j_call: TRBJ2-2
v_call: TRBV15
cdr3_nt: TGTGCCACCAGCAGGGGACAGGCTAGCGCCGGGGAGCTGTTTTTT
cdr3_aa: CATSRGQASAGELFF

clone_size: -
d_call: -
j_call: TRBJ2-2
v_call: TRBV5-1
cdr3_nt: TGCGCCAGCAGCGGCAGCGGCAACGAAGGCACCGGGGAGCTGTTTTTT
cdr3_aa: CASSGSGNEGTGELFF

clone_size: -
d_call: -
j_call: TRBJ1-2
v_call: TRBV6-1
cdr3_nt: TGTGCCAGCAGTGACCAGGGAGCTAACTATGGCTACACCTTC
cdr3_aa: CASSDQGANYGYTF

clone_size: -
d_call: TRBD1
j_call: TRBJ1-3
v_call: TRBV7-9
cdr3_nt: TGTGCCAGCACCCTAGGACAGGGAGAAAACACCATATATTTT
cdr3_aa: CASTLGQGENTIYF

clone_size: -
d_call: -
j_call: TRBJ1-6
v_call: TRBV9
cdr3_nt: TGTGCCAGCAGCGTAGGTGAGCGATTCAATTCACCCCTCCACTTT
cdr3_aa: CASSVGERFNSPLHF

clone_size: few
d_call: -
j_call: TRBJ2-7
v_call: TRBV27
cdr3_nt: TGTGCCAGCAAGGCGGCGGGCAGGTACGAGCAGTACTTC
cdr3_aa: CASKAAGRYEQYF

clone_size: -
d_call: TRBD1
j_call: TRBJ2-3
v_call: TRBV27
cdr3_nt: TGTGCCAGCAGGATCGTTAGGACAGGCCTCCACACAGATACGCAGTATTTT
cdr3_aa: CASRIVRTGLHTDTQYF

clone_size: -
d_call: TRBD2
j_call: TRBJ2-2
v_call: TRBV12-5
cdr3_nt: TGTGCTAGTGGTCCGACCAGGGACTACCCAAACACCGGGGAGCTGTTTTTT
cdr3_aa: CASGPTRDYPNTGELFF

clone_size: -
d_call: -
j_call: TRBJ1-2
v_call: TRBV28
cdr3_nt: TGTGCCAGCAGTTCCGGGTCTTCCTATGGCTACACCTTC
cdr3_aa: CASSSGSSYGYTF

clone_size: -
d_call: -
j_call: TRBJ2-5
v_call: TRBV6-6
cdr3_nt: TGTGCCAGCAGTTACGTCCGACGGGAGACCCAGTACTTC
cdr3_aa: CASSYVRRETQYF

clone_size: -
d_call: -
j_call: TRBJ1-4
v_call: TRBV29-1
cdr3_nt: TGCAGCGTTGGAGGCAGCAATAGCGAAAAACTGTTTTTT
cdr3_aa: CSVGGSNSEKLFF

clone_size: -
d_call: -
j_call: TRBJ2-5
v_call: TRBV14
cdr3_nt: TGTGCCAGCAGCCATTTTGAGACCCAGTACTTC
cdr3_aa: CASSHFETQYF

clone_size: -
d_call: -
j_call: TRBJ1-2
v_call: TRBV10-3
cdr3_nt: TGTGCCATCAGTGAGACAGGGTTTGGCTACACCTTC
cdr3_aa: CAISETGFGYTF

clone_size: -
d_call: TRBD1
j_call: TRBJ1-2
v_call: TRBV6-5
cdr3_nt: TGTGCCAGCAGCCCGACAGGGCAGTCTAACTATGGCTACACCTTC
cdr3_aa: CASSPTGQSNYGYTF

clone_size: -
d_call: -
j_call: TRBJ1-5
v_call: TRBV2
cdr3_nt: TGTGCCAGCAAGTTGGACAGATTAGAGAATCAGCCCCAGCATTTT
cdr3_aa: CASKLDRLENQPQHF

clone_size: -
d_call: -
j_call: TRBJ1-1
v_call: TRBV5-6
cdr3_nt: TGTGCCAGCAGCTTGGTGGGCAGGAACACTGAAGCTTTCTTT
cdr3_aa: CASSLVGRNTEAFF

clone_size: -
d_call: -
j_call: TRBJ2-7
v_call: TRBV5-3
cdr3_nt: TGTGCCAGAAGCTTACTCTGGACACGTAACTCCTACGAGCAGTACTTC
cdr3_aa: CARSLLWTRNSYEQYF

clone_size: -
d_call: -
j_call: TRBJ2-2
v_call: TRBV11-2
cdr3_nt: TGTGCCAGCAGCTTAAGGTCGACGGTGAACACCGGGGAGCTGTTTTTT
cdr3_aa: CASSLRSTVNTGELFF

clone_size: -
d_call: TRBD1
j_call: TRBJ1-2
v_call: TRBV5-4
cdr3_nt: TGTGCCAGCAGCTTGGGAGGGGCAGGGGGCTTTGGCTACACCTTC
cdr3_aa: CASSLGGAGGFGYTF

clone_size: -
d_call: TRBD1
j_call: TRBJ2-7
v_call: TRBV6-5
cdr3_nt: TGTGCCAGCAGGAAGGACAGGGCAACCTACGAGCAGTACTTC
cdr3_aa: CASRKDRATYEQYF

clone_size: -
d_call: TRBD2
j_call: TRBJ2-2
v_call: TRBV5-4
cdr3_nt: TGTGCCAGCAGCGGCCGGGGACTAGCGGAAGGTTGGGGGGAGCTGTTTTTT
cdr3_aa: CASSGRGLAEGWGELFF

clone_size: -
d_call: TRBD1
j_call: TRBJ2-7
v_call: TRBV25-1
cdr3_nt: TGTGCCAGCAGTGACGACAGGGGGGCCGTAGAGCAGTACTTC
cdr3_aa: CASSDDRGAVEQYF

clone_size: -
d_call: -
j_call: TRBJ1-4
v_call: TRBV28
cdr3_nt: TGTGCCAGCAGTTTATCAACTAATGAAAAACTGTTTTTT
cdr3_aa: CASSLSTNEKLFF

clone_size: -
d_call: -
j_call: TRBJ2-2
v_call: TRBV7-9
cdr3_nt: TGTGCCAGCAGCTTAGCGGCTCCGAACACCGGGGAGCTGTTTTTT
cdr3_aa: CASSLAAPNTGELFF

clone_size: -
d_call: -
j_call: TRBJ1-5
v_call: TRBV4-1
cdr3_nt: TGCGCCAGCAGCCAAGATTACGGACACACCCTATGGGCTAATCAGCCCCAGCATTTT
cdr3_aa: CASSQDYGHTLWANQPQHF

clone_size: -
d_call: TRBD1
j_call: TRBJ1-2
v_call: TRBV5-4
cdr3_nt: TGTGCCAGCAGCTCCTCGGGACAGGGGGCAGATAACTATGGCTACACCTTC
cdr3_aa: CASSSSGQGADNYGYTF